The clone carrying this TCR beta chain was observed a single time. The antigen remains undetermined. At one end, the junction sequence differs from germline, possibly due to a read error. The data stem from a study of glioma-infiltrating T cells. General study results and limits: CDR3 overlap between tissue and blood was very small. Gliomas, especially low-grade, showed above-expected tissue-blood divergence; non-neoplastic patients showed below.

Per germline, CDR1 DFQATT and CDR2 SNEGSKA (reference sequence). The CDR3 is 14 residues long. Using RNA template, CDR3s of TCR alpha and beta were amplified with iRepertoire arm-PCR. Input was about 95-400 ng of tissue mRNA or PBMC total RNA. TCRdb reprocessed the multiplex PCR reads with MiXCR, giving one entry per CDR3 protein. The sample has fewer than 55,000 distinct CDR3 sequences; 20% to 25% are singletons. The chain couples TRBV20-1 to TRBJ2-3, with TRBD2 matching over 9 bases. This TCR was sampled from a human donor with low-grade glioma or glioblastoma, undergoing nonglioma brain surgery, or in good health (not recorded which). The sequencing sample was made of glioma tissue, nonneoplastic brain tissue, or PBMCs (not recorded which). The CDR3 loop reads CSAGDESGGDTQYF. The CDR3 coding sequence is TGCAGTGCTGGAGACGAGAGCGGGGGGGATACGCAGTATTTT.